This entry is about one T cell receptor (beta chain). These data come from a study of blood T cell repertoires in COVID-19. The method was immunoSEQ multiplex PCR; TCRdb's version includes in-frame clones alone and lacks a portion of them. The sample gives 85,000 to 100,000 clones, less than 90% of which show up once; around 4.1% is in the top ten. Germline V lookup: CDR1 MNHEY, CDR2 SVGAGI. This CDR3 has 15 residues. J gave up 0 bases and V 6 bases, and 7 bases lay outside the gene matches. The chain employs TRBV6-5 and TRBJ2-7, with 8 bases fitting TRBD2. The sequence derives from a man aged 60-69 years with acute or convalescent COVID-19. The specimen sequenced was peripheral blood. The chain's CDR3 is CASRPGGVLSYEQYF. The CDR3 region has the DNA TGTGCCAGCAGGCCCGGGGGGGTCCTCTCCTACGAGCAGTACTTC.